One sample yielded the 18 T cell receptor beta chains listed below, sequenced in a study of blood T cell repertoires in COVID-19. Data came from immunoSEQ multiplex PCR; TCRdb stores just in-frame clones and leaves some out. The table records about 170,000 clones, less than 90% of them present only once. Sequenced material: peripheral blood. The receptors originated from a woman aged 70-85 years with COVID-19, enrolled during active disease.

This chain joins TRBV15 and TRBJ2-7, with TRBD2 matching 8 bases. Looked up from germline, CDR1 is LNHNV and CDR2 is YYDKDF (reference sequence). The CDR3 is 17 residues long. Losses at the gene ends were 0 bases for V and 0 bases for J; bases not matched to a gene: 7. The CDR3 spells CATSRDYGTRFSYEQYF. CDR3 DNA: TGTGCCACCAGCAGAGATTATGGGACTAGGTTCTCCTACGAGCAGTACTTC.

V gene TRBV30 combines with J gene TRBJ2-2, with 7 bases matching TRBD2. This CDR3 region has 15 residues. Per germline, CDR1 GTSNPN and CDR2 SVGIG (reference sequence). V was pared by 4 bases and J by 5 bases, with 10 bases of the junction left unmatched. CDR3 residues: CAWIGGREMTGELFF. CDR3 in DNA: TGTGCCTGGATAGGAGGGCGGGAGATGACCGGGGAGCTGTTTTTT.

This chain uses TRBV11-2 with TRBJ2-5, with TRBD2 matching over 8 bases. Per the germline V gene, CDR1 is SGHAT and CDR2 is FQNNGV. The V and J ends lost 5 bases and 4 bases, in that order; junction bases with no gene match: 9. The CDR3 loop spans 15 amino acids. Here the CDR3 DNA reads TGTGCCAGCAGCAGAACGGGGGGGCTCGGAGAGACCCAGTACTTC. Amino acids: CASSRTGGLGETQYF.

V is TRBV28 and J is TRBJ1-1; no reliable D call. The V and J ends lost 3 bases and 7 bases respectively, with 15 bases between them. The germline V gene encodes CDR1 MDHEN and CDR2 SYDVKM. The CDR3 is made up of 14 amino acids. CDR3 protein: CASSLPGGGGEAFF. CDR3 in DNA: TGTGCCAGCAGTTTGCCAGGTGGAGGCGGTGAAGCTTTCTTT.

The chain has TRBV15 and TRBJ1-1; weak D call: TRBD1 (5 bases). Germline CDR1 is LNHNV and CDR2 is YYDKDF (reference sequence). Trimming cost V 1 base and J 0 bases, with 15 bases left between them. The CDR3 totals 17 residues. The CDR3 spells CATSRGLGRDLNTEAFF. The CDR3 DNA sequence: TGTGCCACCAGCAGAGGGCTAGGCAGGGACTTGAACACTGAAGCTTTCTTT.

J is TRBJ2-5 and V is TRBV30, with a tentative D call TRBD2 (6 bases). V lost 2 bases, J lost 1 base, and 11 bases lay in between. The CDR3 has 14 residues. Germline CDR1 is GTSNPN and CDR2 is SVGIG (reference sequence). The CDR3 spells CAWSIGGAQETQYF. The CDR3 DNA reads TGTGCCTGGAGTATTGGCGGGGCCCAAGAGACCCAGTACTTC.

About this clone itself: One end of the junction fails to match germline, which may point to a read error. The CDR3 spells CASSESGRPGLSDF. The DNA for the CDR3 is TGTGCCAGCAGTGAATCCGGCAGGCCAGGGCTAAGCGACTTC. The chain uses TRBV6-1 and TRBJ1-2, with D possibly matching TRBD1 (5 bases). The V gene's germline CDR1 is MNHNS and CDR2 SASEGT. This CDR3 region has 14 residues.

This clone was found once. The genes are TRBV5-1 and TRBJ1-6, with a tentative D call TRBD1 (5 bases). CDR1 is SGHRS, CDR2 YFSETQ, per germline. This CDR3 comprises 15 residues. V lost 1 base, J lost 8 bases, and 13 bases lay in between. CDR3 sequence reads: CASSLTGHEDSPLHF. DNA of the CDR3: TGCGCCAGCAGCTTGACAGGCCACGAGGATTCACCCCTCCACTTT. Full variable domain (remainder filled in from reference TRBV5-1 and TRBJ1-6): KAGVTQTPRYLIKTRGQQVTLSCSPISGHRSVSWYQQTPGQGLQFLFEYFSETQRNKGNFPGRFSGRQFSNSRSEMNVSTLELGDSALYLCASSLTGHEDSPLHFGNGTRLTVT.

The V gene is TRBV6-5, the J gene TRBJ2-3, with TRBD1 as a possible D gene (6 bases). CDR1 is MNHEY and CDR2 is SVGAGI in the germline V gene. Trimming took off 7 bases at V and 3 bases at J, with 17 bases between the two ends. This CDR3 spans 15 amino acids. The DNA for the CDR3 is TGTGCCAGCACCTACAGGGTAGGAGGAACAGATACGCAGTATTTT. Protein: CASTYRVGGTDTQYF.

The chain employs TRBV12-5 and TRBJ2-2; a possible D gene is TRBD2 (7 bases). V lost 4 bases, J lost 2 bases, and 14 bases lay in between. This CDR3 has 16 residues. Per germline, CDR1 LGHNT and CDR2 FRNRAP. CDR3 protein: CASGSYGGANTGELFF. CDR3 DNA: TGTGCTAGTGGTTCGTATGGGGGGGCCAACACCGGGGAGCTGTTTTTT.

The chain joins TRBV14 to TRBJ2-3; no firm D call. The CDR3 has 16 amino acids. Germline CDR1 SGHDN, CDR2 FVKESK. Trimming stripped 1 base from V and 6 bases from J, with 17 bases between. CDR3 loop: CASSQVAASARDTQYF. In nucleotides, the CDR3 is TGTGCCAGCAGCCAAGTAGCCGCTTCAGCGCGGGATACGCAGTATTTT.

This rearrangement joins TRBV6-2 or TRBV6-3 to TRBJ1-5; 8 bases are a match to TRBD1. The trim removed 2 bases at V and 2 bases at J, leaving 5 bases unmatched. Per the germline V gene, CDR1 is MNHEY and CDR2 is SVGEGT. The CDR3 runs 16 residues. In DNA, the CDR3 is TGTGCCAGCAGTTACGGACAGGGAGTGCGCAATCAGCCCCAGCATTTT. It encodes CASSYGQGVRNQPQHF.

In nucleotides, the CDR3 is TGTGCCAGCTCACCGAGGCAGAGGGGGCGGGCATCGGAGACCCAGTACTTC. Its protein product is CASSPRQRGRASETQYF. The V call is TRBV18, the J call TRBJ2-5; 7 bases fit TRBD1. J was trimmed by 5 bases and V by 3 bases; bases with no gene match: 15. Germline CDR1 KGHSH, CDR2 LQKENI. This CDR3 is built from 17 residues.

In this sample, this clone turned up once. The rearrangement joins TRBV5-1 to TRBJ1-2, with TRBD1 matching over 7 bases. CDR3 length: 15 amino acids. V lost 0 bases and J lost 0; bases outside the gene matches: 2. In germline, CDR1 is SGHRS, CDR2 YFSETQ. The CDR3 here is CASSLGQGPNYGYTF. The CDR3 nucleotides are TGCGCCAGCAGCTTGGGACAGGGCCCTAACTATGGCTACACCTTC.

V and J are TRBV28 and TRBJ2-7; D is uncertain. This CDR3 has 13 amino acids. V was trimmed by 8 bases and J by 0 bases, leaving 11 bases between them. Germline assignment: CDR1 MDHEN and CDR2 SYDVKM. CDR3 sequence: CASVSHYSYEQYF. The CDR3 region has the DNA TGTGCCAGCGTCTCCCACTACTCCTACGAGCAGTACTTC.

V gene TRBV19 combines with J gene TRBJ2-2; D may be TRBD1 (6 bases). Germline values: CDR1 LNHDA, CDR2 SQIVND (reference sequence). The CDR3 spans 14 residues. V was trimmed by 3 bases and J by 2 bases, leaving 7 bases between them. The CDR3 coding sequence is TGTGCCAGTAGTATGGGGACAAACACCGGGGAGCTGTTTTTT. Encoded protein: CASSMGTNTGELFF.

The gene calls are TRBV6-1 and TRBJ1-1; 7 positions match TRBD1. Germline V CDR1 and CDR2: MNHNS, SASEGT. V shed 2 bases and J 11 bases; nucleotides not matched to a gene: 8. The CDR3 has 13 residues. The CDR3 DNA follows: TGTGCCAGCAGTGAATTTAGGGGGCTGGAGGCTTTCTTT. It is translated as CASSEFRGLEAFF.

The chain combines TRBV6-1 with TRBJ1-4; possible D gene TRBD1, 6 bases. Germline lookup yields CDR1 MNHNS and CDR2 SASEGT. V was clipped by 4 bases and J by 6 bases, with 21 bases between them. CDR3 length: 17 residues. CDR3 amino acids: CASSAPRFGGRDEKLFF. CDR3 bases: TGTGCCAGCAGTGCTCCTCGTTTCGGGGGGCGGGATGAAAAACTGTTTTTT.